This T cell receptor beta chain was documented in a study of blood T cell repertoires in COVID-19. Germline V gene sequence: CDR1 LGHDT, CDR2 YNNKEL (reference sequence). Germline trimming cut 4 bases from V and 4 bases from J; bases unmatched to any gene: 6. The CDR3 covers 14 residues. Participants were aged roughly 18 to 100 years from 20 to 30 US areas. In assigning cohorts, the study relied on participant-reported clinical history. The assay was immunoSEQ multiplex PCR, and TCRdb's table has in-frame clones only and misses some. The sample records hundreds of thousands of clones, over 75% being singletons.

This chain connects TRBV3-1 (or the pseudogene TRBV3-2) to TRBJ1-2; 7 bases are shared with TRBD1. The origin of this receptor is a woman between 40 and 50 years old who had recovered from COVID-19. The specimen sequenced was PBMCs or T cells enriched from blood (not recorded which). The CDR3 protein is CASSPTGDGYGYTF. The DNA for the CDR3 is TGTGCCAGCAGCCCTACAGGGGACGGCTATGGCTACACCTTC.